These 30 T cell receptor beta chains came from one sample sequenced in a study of T-cell memory formation after mild COVID-19. TCRdb re-called the 5' RACE reads with MiXCR, one entry per CDR3 protein. The sample lists a few hundred thousand distinct CDR3 sequences; less than 25% were seen once. The sample consisted of PBMCs or a T cell subset sorted from them (not recorded which). These receptors were obtained from an adult woman who had mild COVID-19 (a few samples of this study predate the infection). Cell type and time point are not known.

The chain carries TRBV5-6 and TRBJ2-3; D gene uncertain. Trimming took 4 bases from V and 1 from J, leaving 28 bases between them. The CDR3 has 20 residues. Germline V gene sequence: CDR1 SGHDT, CDR2 YYEEEE. The CDR3, as DNA: TGTGCCAGCAGCCCCCCTTCGGTCAGGAAAGGGCAGGACGGCACAGATACGCAGTATTTT. It translates to CASSPPSVRKGQDGTDTQYF.

The table lists this clonotype with a few counts. V gene TRBV4-1 combines with J gene TRBJ2-7; 8 bases agree with TRBD1. V lost 0 bases and J lost 1; bases outside the gene matches: 2. Germline values: CDR1 MGHRA, CDR2 YSYEKL. The CDR3 is 15 residues long. Written as DNA, the CDR3 is TGCGCCAGCAGCCAAGAGACAGGGGCGTCCTACGAGCAGTACTTC. It translates to CASSQETGASYEQYF.

This clonotype was observed a handful of times. The V and J genes are TRBV4-1 and TRBJ2-7; 8 positions match TRBD1. This CDR3 is 18 amino acids long. CDR1 and CDR2 (germline): MGHRA, YSYEKL. Trimming cost V 4 bases and J 0 bases; bases outside gene matches: 14. CDR3 nucleotides: TGCGCCAGCAGCCGCGCCCCCCCCGGGACAGGCAGCTCCTACGAGCAGTACTTC. Protein sequence: CASSRAPPGTGSSYEQYF.

This clonotype was seen a few times. J is TRBJ2-7 and V is TRBV14; D remains unclear. This CDR3 region has 14 residues. Germline lookup yields CDR1 SGHDN and CDR2 FVKESK. Trimming left V 2 bases short and J 6 bases short, with 14 bases between. The CDR3 is CASSQTTVWGEQYF. The DNA for the CDR3 is TGTGCCAGCAGCCAAACGACCGTGTGGGGCGAGCAGTACTTC.

V gene TRBV12-3 or TRBV12-4 combines with J gene TRBJ2-3; 11 bases line up with TRBD2. Trimming at V came to 10 bases and at J to 4 bases, leaving 1 base not matched to a gene. CDR3 length: 12 amino acids. DNA for the CDR3: TGTGCCATACTAGCGGGAGCAGATACGCAGTATTTT. Amino acids: CAILAGADTQYF.

The table lists this clonotype with a few counts. The chain combines TRBV30 with TRBJ2-7; D is perhaps TRBD2 (6 bases). Germline V gene data show CDR1 as GTSNPN and CDR2 as SVGIG (reference sequence). The V and J ends lost 3 bases and 3 bases respectively, with 15 bases between them. This CDR3 is 14 amino acids long. The CDR3 sequence is CAWRGSTRFYEQYF. The CDR3 nucleotides are TGTGCCTGGAGGGGGTCGACTAGGTTCTACGAGCAGTACTTC.

This chain connects TRBV5-6 to TRBJ2-4, with a weak D call TRBD1 (7 bases). Trimming shortened V by 4 bases and J by 0 bases, and 14 bases separated the two germline ends. The CDR3 sequence is 16 residues long. The germline V gene encodes CDR1 SGHDT and CDR2 YYEEEE. The CDR3 loop reads CASSRGTDLAKNIQYF. In DNA form, the CDR3 reads TGTGCCAGCAGCCGCGGGACAGACCTAGCCAAAAACATTCAGTACTTC.

This clonotype has just a few counts. The chain carries TRBV20-1 and TRBJ2-1; a possible D gene is TRBD2 (5 bases). Germline-derived CDR1 and CDR2 are DFQATT and SNEGSKA (reference sequence). Between the trimmed V and J ends, which lost 5 bases and 5 bases, there was a span of 10 bases. The CDR3 runs to 12 residues. CDR3 amino acids: CSAPPTNNEQFF. The CDR3, as DNA: TGCAGTGCTCCCCCGACTAACAATGAGCAGTTCTTC.

This clonotype has at least ten counts. The V gene is TRBV7-2, the J gene TRBJ2-5; TRBD2 might be the D (7 bases). This CDR3 spans 16 amino acids. CDR1 and CDR2 (germline): SGHTA, FQGNSA. V dropped 2 bases and J dropped 6 bases, with 19 bases sitting between them. In nucleotides, the CDR3 is TGTGCCAGCAGCTTATCCCCGGGGGCGGGAGCAAAGACCCAGTACTTC. Translation gives CASSLSPGAGAKTQYF. Supplemented by reference TRBV7-2 and TRBJ2-5, the full variable domain reads GAGVSQSPSNKVTEKGKDVELRCDPISGHTALYWYRQSLGQGLEFLIYFQGNSAPDKSGLPSDRFSAERTGGSVSTLTIQRTQQEDSAVYLCASSLSPGAGAKTQYFGPGTRLLVL.

Concerning this clonotype: A junction end diverges from the germline sequence, so it may reflect a read error. The rearrangement links TRBV7-7 to TRBJ2-2, with 7 bases lining up with TRBD1. The CDR3 is 16 amino acids. Germline CDR1 is SSHAT and CDR2 is FNYEAQ (reference sequence). CDR3 DNA: TGTGCTAGCAGCTCGCGACAGGGAGATGTAACCGGGGAGCTGTTTTTT. It specifies CASSSRQGDVTGELFF.

This clonotype was seen a few times. The chain combines TRBV4-2 with TRBJ2-5; D gene uncertain. Germline V gives CDR1 LGHNA, CDR2 YNFKEQ. The CDR3 sequence is 15 residues long. The V end was cut by 1 base, the J end by 1 base, with 10 bases between. This chain's CDR3 is CASSQVQGRQETQYF. CDR3 coding DNA: TGTGCCAGCAGCCAAGTTCAAGGCCGCCAAGAGACCCAGTACTTC.

V and J are TRBV28 and TRBJ2-7, with D possibly TRBD1 on 5 matching bases. The V end was cut by 8 bases, the J end by 5 bases, with 13 bases between. This CDR3 has 12 residues. Germline V CDR1 and CDR2: MDHEN, SYDVKM. In DNA form, the CDR3 reads TGTGCCAGCCTGGGGCCGAGGAACGAGCAGTACTTC. Translating it yields CASLGPRNEQYF.

This chain joins TRBV6-1 and TRBJ1-2, with D tentatively TRBD1 (6 bases). V gave up 8 bases and J gave up 5 bases, with 18 bases separating them. This CDR3 has 14 residues. The germline V gene encodes CDR1 MNHNS and CDR2 SASEGT. Written as DNA, the CDR3 is TGTGCCAGCTGGACCGGAGGGGGGGGGTATGGCTACACCTTC. Translating gives CASWTGGGGYGYTF.

There are a few counts of this clonotype. The V and J genes are TRBV5-1 and TRBJ2-2; possible D gene TRBD2, 6 bases. V was trimmed by 5 bases and J by 2 bases, leaving 19 bases between them. This CDR3 contains 17 residues. Germline V CDR1 and CDR2: SGHRS, YFSETQ. Here the CDR3 reads CASSRGEGLLNTGELFF. The CDR3 coding sequence is TGCGCCAGCAGTCGTGGAGAAGGACTACTTAACACCGGGGAGCTGTTTTTT.

As DNA, the CDR3 is TGTGCCAGCAGCTTAGGGGCCTACAGGGGTGAATACGAGCAGTACTTC. As protein: CASSLGAYRGEYEQYF. V gene TRBV7-9 combines with J gene TRBJ2-7, with TRBD1 identical over 7 bases. The CDR3 loop spans 16 amino acids. Per the germline V gene, CDR1 is SEHNR and CDR2 is FQNEAQ (reference sequence). V was clipped by 1 base and J by 4 bases; unmatched bases: 10.

The V and J genes are TRBV10-3 and TRBJ2-5; either TRBD1 or TRBD2 may fit D (6 bases each). From germline, CDR1 is ENHRY and CDR2 SYGVKD. Trimming cost V 2 bases and J 7 bases, with 20 bases left between them. This CDR3 is built from 16 residues. The CDR3 coding sequence is TGTGCCATCAGTGAGGGGGACCGATCGGGGGCGGTGACCCAGTACTTC. It specifies CAISEGDRSGAVTQYF.

This sequence joins TRBV20-1 and TRBJ2-1, with 8 nucleotides matching TRBD2. The CDR3 length is 15 residues. V lost 7 bases to trimming and J lost 1 base; unmatched junction nucleotides: 9. CDR1 DFQATT and CDR2 SNEGSKA come from the germline V gene (reference sequence). The DNA of the CDR3 is TGCAGTGTGCCGTCGGGCGGGAGGTCCTACAATGAGCAGTTCTTC. This codes for CSVPSGGRSYNEQFF.

This clonotype appeared a few times. The chain has TRBV5-1 and TRBJ2-1, with 9 bases aligning to TRBD1. With 1 base clipped from V and 6 bases from J, the junction kept 5 bases outside the gene matches. Germline CDR1 SGHRS, CDR2 YFSETQ. The CDR3 is made up of 15 amino acids. Here the CDR3 reads CASSLLDRGINEQFF. CDR3 nucleotide sequence: TGCGCCAGCAGCTTGTTGGACAGGGGAATCAATGAGCAGTTCTTC.

Regarding this clonotype: Because the CDR3's place on the DNA is in doubt, the DNA is left out and the CDR3 is given as listed by TCRdb. The chain couples TRBV12-3 or TRBV12-4 to TRBJ2-5; TRBD1 was called by the table and not checked on the DNA. Both ends counted, the CDR3 spans 14 residues. The CDR3 spells CASSSSGGFETQYF.

The rearrangement joins TRBV27 to TRBJ2-7; 7 bases map to TRBD1. Germline loops: CDR1 MNHEY, CDR2 SMNVEV (reference sequence). With 2 bases clipped from V and 6 bases from J, the junction kept 7 bases outside the gene matches. This CDR3 has 14 residues. In nucleotides, the CDR3 is TGTGCCAGCAGTTTACGGACAGGACATCTCGAGCAGTACTTC. The encoded protein is CASSLRTGHLEQYF.

This chain connects TRBV12-3 or TRBV12-4 to TRBJ2-7; 14 nucleotides line up with TRBD2. J lost 6 bases, V lost 4 bases, and 5 bases had no gene match. The CDR3 consists of 15 residues. The CDR3 DNA reads TGTGCCAGCAGTTCCCGACTAGCGGGGGGGACCGAGCAGTACTTC. This gives the protein CASSSRLAGGTEQYF.

The chain recombines TRBV5-1 with TRBJ1-1; D ambiguous. Germline loops: CDR1 SGHRS, CDR2 YFSETQ. The CDR3 is 15 residues long. Trimming stripped 0 bases from V and 3 bases from J, with 12 bases between. CDR3 loop: CASSLDPVGDTEAFF. DNA of the CDR3: TGCGCCAGCAGCTTGGACCCCGTCGGGGACACTGAAGCTTTCTTT.

Concerning this clonotype: Compared with germline, one end of the junction differs, possibly owing to a read error. The rearrangement uses TRBV12-3 or TRBV12-4 and TRBJ1-3; no clear D gene. This CDR3 has 13 residues. In DNA form, the CDR3 reads TGTGCCAGCAGTTTAATTGTAACACCTCCGGAGGATTTT. This gives the protein CASSLIVTPPEDF.

The sample holds a few counts of this clonotype. V is TRBV5-1 and J is TRBJ2-7, with a tentative D call TRBD1 (5 bases). The germline CDR1 and CDR2 sequences are SGHRS and YFSETQ. Trimming left V 0 bases short and J 2 bases short, with 12 bases between. CDR3 length: 15 residues. The CDR3 nucleotides are TGCGCCAGCAGCTTGGGGGGCACCACAACCTACGAGCAGTACTTC. This gives the protein CASSLGGTTTYEQYF.

V gene TRBV9 combines with J gene TRBJ2-6; D unresolved. Trimming left V 2 bases short and J 4 bases short, with 10 bases between. There are 15 residues in the CDR3. The germline CDR1 and CDR2 sequences are SGDLS and YYNGEE. As DNA, the CDR3 is TGTGCCAGCAGCGTCAAGCTTTCGGGGGCCAACGTCCTGACTTTC. Its protein product is CASSVKLSGANVLTF. The complete variable domain, with remaining parts taken from reference TRBV9 and TRBJ2-6, reads DSGVTQTPKHLITATGQRVTLRCSPRSGDLSVYWYQQSLDQGLQFLIQYYNGEERAKGNILERFSAQQFPDLHSELNLSSLELGDSALYFCASSVKLSGANVLTFGAGSRLTVL.

Turning to this clonotype: Germline is not matched at one junction end, which may reflect a read error. The chain is built from TRBV4-1 and TRBJ2-5; D is uncertain. CDR1 is MGHRA and CDR2 is YSYEKL in the germline V gene. This CDR3 has 13 residues. The chain's CDR3 is CSSSQGIPETQYF. In DNA form, the CDR3 reads TGCTCCAGCAGCCAAGGCATCCCGGAGACCCAGTACTTC.

This clonotype was counted at least ten times. The gene calls are TRBV7-3 and TRBJ2-3, with 10 nucleotides matching TRBD2. J was trimmed by 0 bases and V by 1 base; bases with no gene match: 4. Germline values: CDR1 SGHTA, CDR2 FQGTGA. The CDR3 covers 17 residues. Written as DNA, the CDR3 is TGTGCCAGCAGCTTAAGGACTAGCGGAACTAGCACAGATACGCAGTATTTT. Translating it yields CASSLRTSGTSTDTQYF.

The rearrangement uses TRBV20-1 and TRBJ2-5; 7 bases line up with TRBD1. The CDR3 is 15 residues long. V lost 6 bases and J lost 5; bases outside the gene matches: 15. Germline assignment: CDR1 DFQATT and CDR2 SNEGSKA (reference sequence). The CDR3 region has the DNA TGCAGTGCACCACGGGTGACAGGGCGGCACGAGACCCAGTACTTC. Its translation is CSAPRVTGRHETQYF.

CDR3 bases: TGCGCCAGCAGCCAAGTTACGGGGCAGGGAAACACCGGGGAGCTGTTTTTT. Residues: CASSQVTGQGNTGELFF. The chain employs TRBV4-1 and TRBJ2-2; tentatively, D is TRBD1 or TRBD2 (5 bases each). The CDR3 totals 17 residues. The germline V gene has CDR1 MGHRA and CDR2 YSYEKL. The V end lost 1 base, the J end lost 2 bases, and 14 bases lay between the germline ends.

This rearrangement joins TRBV28 to TRBJ1-6, with TRBD1 matching 9 bases. V lost 6 bases to trimming and J lost 7 bases; unmatched junction nucleotides: 10. This CDR3 region has 16 residues. The germline V gene has CDR1 MDHEN and CDR2 SYDVKM. This CDR3 is CASSIVTGTGNSPLHF. For the CDR3, the DNA is TGTGCCAGCAGCATAGTCACCGGGACAGGGAATTCACCCCTCCACTTT.